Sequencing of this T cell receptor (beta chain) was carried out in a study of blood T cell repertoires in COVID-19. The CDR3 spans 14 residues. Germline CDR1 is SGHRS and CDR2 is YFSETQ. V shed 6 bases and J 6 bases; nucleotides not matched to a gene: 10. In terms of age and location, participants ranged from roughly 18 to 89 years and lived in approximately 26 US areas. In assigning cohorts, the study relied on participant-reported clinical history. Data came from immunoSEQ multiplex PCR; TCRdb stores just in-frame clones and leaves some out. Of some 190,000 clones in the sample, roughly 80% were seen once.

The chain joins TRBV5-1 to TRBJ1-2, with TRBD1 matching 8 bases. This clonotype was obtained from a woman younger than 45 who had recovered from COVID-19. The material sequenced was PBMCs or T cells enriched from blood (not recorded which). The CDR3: CASNDRQGTDGYTF. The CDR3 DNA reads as TGCGCCAGCAACGATCGACAGGGGACTGATGGCTACACCTTC.